These 17 T cell receptor gamma chains were all obtained from the same sample, sequenced in a study of gamma delta lymphoproliferative disorders and STAT genes. The receptor sequences were amplified from genomic DNA of peripheral blood mononuclear cells. TCRdb used CATT to re-call clones from the multiplex PCR reads. The sample comprises over 4,000 gamma-chain clones, 6% to 9% of which are singletons, and less than 3.5% rests with the top ten. Sequencing was performed on blood. The receptor source for this set is a human donor in good health.

About this clone itself: No DNA is shown, since the ends of the CDR3 on it are uncertain; the CDR3 is the one TCRdb lists. The V gene is given as TRGV10, and no J gene call is available. TRGV10 belongs to the ORF category, with a function that is uncertain. Termini included, the CDR3 measures 21 amino acids. This CDR3 is CAAWAKPRIIIRNSLAVEQHF.

This clone is categorized as medium-sized (0.01 to 0.1%). The CDR3 region has the DNA TGTGCCACCTGGGATGGGTCAATTAATTATTATAAGAAACTCTTT. It encodes CATWDGSINYYKKLF. The chain is built from TRGV4 and TRGJ1 or TRGJ2. TCRdb lists no J gene, so it was determined here by aligning the DNA to germline. J was trimmed by 1 base and V by 0 bases; bases with no gene match: 6. CDR1 EGSTGY and CDR2 YDSYTSSV come from the germline V gene. The length of the CDR3 is 15 residues.

This clone is deemed medium-sized. J is TRGJP1 and V is TRGV2. TCRdb leaves out the J gene; it was filled in here by matching the DNA to germline. V was pared by 0 bases and J by 3 bases, with 4 bases of the junction left unmatched. From germline, CDR1 is EGSNGY and CDR2 YDSYNSKV. This CDR3 spans 15 amino acids. CDR3 nucleotide sequence: TGTGCCACCTGGGACGGGCCCCCCACTGGTTGGTTCAAGATATTT. It codes for CATWDGPPTGWFKIF.

Within the sample, this clone is medium-sized. The rearrangement joins TRGV2 to TRGJ1 or TRGJ2. TCRdb lists no J gene, so it was determined here by aligning the DNA to germline. This CDR3 comprises 14 residues. The germline V gene has CDR1 EGSNGY and CDR2 YDSYNSKV. V lost 0 bases, J lost 5 bases, and 7 bases stayed unmatched. The CDR3 is CATWDGPSNYKKLF. The CDR3 nucleotides read TGTGCCACCTGGGACGGGCCGAGTAATTATAAGAAACTCTTT.

The sample holds one count of this clone. No DNA is shown, since the ends of the CDR3 on it are uncertain; the CDR3 is the one TCRdb lists. V gene TRGV2 was called; the J gene was not. The CDR3 is made up of 20 amino acids, end residues included. Per germline, CDR1 EGSNGY and CDR2 YDSYNSKV. This CDR3 reads CATWDGLGVIRNSLAVEQHF.

Within the sample, this clone is medium-sized. The same CDR3 can be traced to other DNA sequences in this sample. This chain connects TRGV4 to TRGJ1 or TRGJ2. Here the J gene came from matching the DNA to germline, since TCRdb omits it. The junction had 4 bases not matched to a gene; V was cut back by 4 bases and J by 7 bases. CDR3 size: 11 residues. The germline V gene encodes CDR1 EGSTGY and CDR2 YDSYTSSV. CDR3 loop: CATWDGYKKLF. Written as DNA, the CDR3 is TGTGCCACCTGGGACGGATATAAGAAACTCTTT.

This clone was seen many times. Here the V gene is TRGV9, but the J gene went uncalled. This CDR3 has 11 residues. CDR1 GITISATS and CDR2 ISYDGTV come from the germline V gene (reference sequence). The CDR3 DNA reads as TGTGCCTTGTGGGAGGCCTCTTTCAAACTCTTT. Residues: CALWEASFKLF.

This clone is classed as medium-sized. The DNA is omitted, as the CDR3 cannot be located on it reliably, and the CDR3 follows TCRdb's listing. The J gene was not called, though the V gene is TRGV11. TRGV11 is noted as an ORF with a role that remains uncertain. The CDR3 sequence runs 18 residues, both termini included. The CDR3 loop reads CTTVPAGLGRPRVGKKLF.

This clone is labeled medium-sized. The rearrangement uses TRGV5P and TRGJ1 or TRGJ2. As TCRdb names no J gene, one was assigned here on the basis of a DNA match to germline. TRGV5P is classified as a pseudogene. The CDR3 extends over 13 amino acids. DNA for the CDR3: TGTGCCACCTGGGGCAGGCCAAATTATAAGAAACTCTTT. Its translation is CATWGRPNYKKLF.

In this sample, this clone is medium-sized. The chain carries TRGV2 and TRGJ1 or TRGJ2. Here the J gene was assigned by germline matching of the DNA, as TCRdb has none. The CDR3 sequence is 13 residues long. V was clipped by 2 bases and J by 3 bases; unmatched bases: 4. The germline CDR1 and CDR2 sequences are EGSNGY and YDSYNSKV. This CDR3 reads CATWDAFYYKKLF. The CDR3 DNA sequence: TGTGCCACCTGGGACGCCTTTTATTATAAGAAACTCTTT.

A word on this clone: A read error is possible here, since a much larger clone lies one base away. The J gene is TRGJ1 or TRGJ2, the V gene TRGV11. Here the J gene came from matching the DNA to germline, since TCRdb omits it. TRGV11 is marked as an open reading frame, function uncertain. The CDR3 totals 16 residues. The CDR3 is CARWISHRSFYYKKLF. In DNA form, the CDR3 reads TGTGCCCGCTGGATTAGCCACCGAAGTTTTTATTATAAGAAACTCTTT.

This clone qualifies as medium-sized (0.01 to 0.1%). The sample holds other DNA sequences that translate to the same CDR3. The genes are TRGV2 and TRGJP2. Because TCRdb records no J gene, it was assigned here through a match of the DNA to germline. V gave up 4 bases and J gave up 4 bases; unmatched junction bases: 3. CDR1 EGSNGY and CDR2 YDSYNSKV come from the germline V gene. The CDR3 is 13 amino acids. CDR3 DNA: TGTGCCACCTGGGAGTCTAGTGATTGGATCAAGACGTTT. Translating it yields CATWESSDWIKTF.

A note on this clone: The limits of the CDR3 on the DNA are not certain, so only TCRdb's listed CDR3 is given. The J gene went uncalled, whereas the V gene is TRGV10. TRGV10 is known as an ORF, though its function is uncertain. Termini included, the CDR3 measures 21 amino acids. The CDR3 sequence is CAAWDYRRMIIRNSLAVEQHF.

Relative to its sample, this clone is medium-sized. The chain combines TRGV10 with TRGJP1. Assignment of the J gene here rests on matching the DNA to germline, because TCRdb gives none. TRGV10 is an open reading frame whose function is uncertain. The J segment lost 0 bases and the V segment lost 8 bases, leaving 7 bases of the junction unmatched. This CDR3 is built from 15 residues. CDR3 loop: CAAWDSNTTGWFKIF. The CDR3 nucleotides read TGTGCTGCGTGGGACAGTAATACCACTGGTTGGTTCAAGATATTT.

This clone was observed once. V usage is TRGV9 and J usage is TRGJ1 or TRGJ2. TCRdb carries no J gene annotation; the J gene was assigned here by matching the DNA with germline. The germline V gene has CDR1 GITISATS and CDR2 ISYDGTV (reference sequence). Trimming removed 8 bases from V and 3 bases from J; junction bases left unmatched: 10. The CDR3 loop spans 13 amino acids. The CDR3 DNA follows: TGTGCCTTGTCCCTAAGGGGTTATTATAAGAAACTCTTT. Protein: CALSLRGYYKKLF.

This clone counts as medium-sized. This chain uses TRGV8 with TRGJ1 or TRGJ2. Here the J gene was assigned by germline matching of the DNA, as TCRdb has none. The CDR3 runs to 14 residues. V lost 5 bases, J lost 10 bases, and 17 bases stayed unmatched. The germline V gene has CDR1 VENAVY and CDR2 YDSYNSRV. The CDR3 bases are TGTGCCACCTGGGGATTACCTAGGGAGGGAAAGAAACTCTTT. It encodes CATWGLPREGKKLF.

In this sample, this clone turned up many times. This chain joins TRGV10 and TRGJ1 or TRGJ2. The J gene was not available in TCRdb and was assigned here by matching the DNA to germline segments. TRGV10 is assigned to the ORF class and has an uncertain function. J lost 3 bases, V lost 8 bases, and 11 bases had no gene match. This CDR3 is built from 14 residues. The CDR3 spells CAAWDSGLYYKKLF. The DNA for the CDR3 is TGTGCTGCGTGGGATTCGGGCCTTTATTATAAGAAACTCTTT.